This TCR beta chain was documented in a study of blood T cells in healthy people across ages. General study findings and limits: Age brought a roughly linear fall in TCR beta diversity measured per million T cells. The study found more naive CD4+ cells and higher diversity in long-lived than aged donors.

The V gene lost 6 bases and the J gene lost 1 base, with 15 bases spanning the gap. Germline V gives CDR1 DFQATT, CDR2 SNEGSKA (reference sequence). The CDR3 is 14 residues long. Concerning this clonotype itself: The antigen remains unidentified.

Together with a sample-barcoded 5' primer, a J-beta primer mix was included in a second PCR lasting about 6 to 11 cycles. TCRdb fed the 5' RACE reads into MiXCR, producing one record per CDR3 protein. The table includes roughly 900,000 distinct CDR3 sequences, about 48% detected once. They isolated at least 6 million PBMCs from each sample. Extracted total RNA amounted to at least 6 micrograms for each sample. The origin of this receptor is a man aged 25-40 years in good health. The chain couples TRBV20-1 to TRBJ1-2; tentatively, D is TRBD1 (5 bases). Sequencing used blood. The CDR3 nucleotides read TGCAGTGCCCAAGCGGGGGGTTTTAACTATGGCTACACCTTC. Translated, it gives CSAQAGGFNYGYTF.